This T cell receptor (beta chain) was recorded in a study of T cells in Graves' hyperthyroidism and ophthalmopathy. This clonotype has a count of ten or more. The CDR3 length is 12 residues. The germline V and J ends were trimmed by 4 bases and 6 bases, with 8 bases remaining between them. Germline CDR1 reads SGHRS; CDR2 reads YFSETQ. The TCR beta CDR3 regions underwent amplification using RNA transcripts as the source. HTBI primers were employed in a first-round RT-PCR of the TCR CDR3. TCRdb itself ran the multiplex PCR reads through MiXCR, one entry per CDR3 protein. The sample includes 380,000 or so distinct CDR3 sequences, about 20% of them seen just once.

The sequencing input was blood. The sequence derives from a woman under 30 with Graves' hyperthyroidism. The gene calls are TRBV5-1 and TRBJ1-3; D is unresolved. CDR3 region: CASSPGSNTIYF. DNA of the CDR3: TGCGCCAGCAGCCCCGGATCAAACACCATATATTTT.